The present T cell receptor beta chain was sequenced within a study of identical twins (dated by TCRdb to the mid-2010s). About the investigation overall: The study deep-sequenced TCR alpha and beta repertoires from monozygotic twins, unrelated adults of various ages and cord blood to test whether fetal clonotypes persist. Replicate twin experiments were performed at different times using different library preparation protocols to rule out contamination. General study outcomes and caveats: Conclusions relied on cross-sectional statistical analysis, since the same donors could not be followed over many years. Fewer insertions were carried by abundant cord blood beta clonotypes, a similar but weaker trend appeared in young adult naive repertoires, and no such trend appeared in memory repertoires. Invariant T cells such as MAIT and iNKT could partly confound zero-insertion analyses, though diverse VJ usage argued against this for most clonotypes. Compared with coincidental sharing between unrelated individuals, out-of-frame TCR alpha sequences shared between twins had an excess of sequences with low generation probability. A weaker excess of twin sharing was found in beta out-of-frame sequences because the signal-to-noise ratio was lowered by fewer shared sequences. Recombination models systematically underestimated out-of-frame TCR alpha sharing in monozygotic twins but agreed with sharing between unrelated individuals.

The CDR3 holds 16 amino acids from the cysteine to the phenylalanine. Of the read, only the CDR3 DNA is kept; its 48 bases are in frame from base 1. V loses 0 bases of germline sequence and J loses 1 base, and the interval between the two ends is 11 bases. Looking up the germline V gene yields CDR1 SGDLS and CDR2 YYNGEE. Turning to this clonotype: Its antigen remains unidentified. No qualities accompany the bases; no much larger clone lies one base away.

All donors were healthy Caucasians. Three pairs of female monozygotic twins, all aged roughly 18 to 30 years, made up the twin cohort. Positive isolation kits from Invitrogen were used to isolate the CD4+ and CD8+ T cell populations. Preparation of the library involved 5' RACE. Sequencing was performed on an Illumina HiSeq 2000. Template switching added a universal primer binding site, and the final cDNA carried a unique molecular identifier that allowed TCR cDNA molecules to be counted accurately. Specific primers in the conserved constant-segment region were used to synthesize first-strand cDNA for TCR alpha and beta chains. Each cDNA library was double barcoded, with a SMART-Mk sample barcode plus Illumina barcodes, to control for contamination. Two successive PCR steps introduced TruSeq adapter sequences along with Illumina sample barcodes. TCR alpha and beta cDNA libraries were sequenced on the Illumina HiSeq platform with custom primers. Per the authors' processing: Unique molecular identifiers were extracted from raw reads with MiGEC, and CDR3 positions were determined with MiXCR. For each individual, recombination models were inferred using an EM algorithm with the repgenHMM and IGoR tools. The analysis of shared clonotypes was done with the tcR package in R, with sharing normalized by the product of cloneset sizes. To study raw recombination free of thymic and clonal selection effects, out-of-frame nonproductive sequences were analyzed. TCRdb passed the public sequencing reads through fastp at Q25 and MiXCR, retaining productive beta sequences. For every CDR3 protein sequence, its rows merge into one entry that carries the most common genes and DNA. These V and J calls derive from TCRdb rather than the authors' analysis. The sample records fewer than 250,000 distinct CDR3 sequences, 6% to 8.5% of which are singletons. Roughly 5.4% of the sample is in the top ten clones.

These records were also assigned to another study, of yellow fever vaccine responses in identical twins. In that second paper, the authors write: The T cell response to vaccination in identical twins was reported by the authors to appear partly convergent and partly personalized. In the study, vaccine-responding T cell clones were precisely tracked in identical twins.

The receptor's source is a woman between 18 and 30 years old in good health. This chain is built from TRBV9 and TRBJ2-1, with no confidently assigned D gene. Sequencing used CD8+ T cells sorted from blood. The CDR3 amino acid sequence is: CASSVGSGRSYNEQFF. The DNA sequence is TGTGCCAGCAGCGTAGGGTCAGGCAGATCCTACAATGAGCAGTTCTTC.